Described below is a single T cell receptor (beta chain) sequence and its context. This specimen belongs to a study of blood T cell repertoires in COVID-19. There are 16 residues in the CDR3. Germline lookup yields CDR1 MNHEY and CDR2 SMNVEV (reference sequence). The J segment lost 10 bases and the V segment lost 6 bases, leaving 11 bases of the junction unmatched. The protocol was immunoSEQ multiplex PCR, while the TCRdb copy is restricted to in-frame clones and leaves out a portion. Of about 210,000 clones listed, about 90% are singletons. Sequences were obtained from peripheral blood. The chain recombines TRBV27 with TRBJ2-1; 14 bases fit TRBD2. This sequence originates from a woman aged 70-85 years with acute or convalescent COVID-19. This CDR3 is CASSRPGTSGSQEQFF. The CDR3 region has the DNA TGTGCCAGCAGCAGACCCGGGACTAGCGGGAGCCAGGAGCAGTTCTTC.